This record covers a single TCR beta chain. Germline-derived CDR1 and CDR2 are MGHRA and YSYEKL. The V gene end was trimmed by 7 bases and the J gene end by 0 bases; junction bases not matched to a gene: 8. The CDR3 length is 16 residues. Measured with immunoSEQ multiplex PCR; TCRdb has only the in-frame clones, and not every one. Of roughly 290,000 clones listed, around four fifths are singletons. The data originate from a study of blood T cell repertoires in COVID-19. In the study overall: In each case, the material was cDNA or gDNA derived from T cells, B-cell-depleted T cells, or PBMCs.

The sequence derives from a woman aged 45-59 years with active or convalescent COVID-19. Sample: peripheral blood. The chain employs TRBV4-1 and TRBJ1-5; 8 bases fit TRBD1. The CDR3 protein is CASTQGAIYSNQPQHF. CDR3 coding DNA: TGCGCCAGCACCCAGGGGGCCATCTATAGCAATCAGCCCCAGCATTTT.